Here is one T cell receptor beta chain with its context. V dropped 7 bases and J dropped 5; count of bases not matched to a gene: 11. Germline CDR1 reads MDHEN; CDR2 reads SYDVKM. The length of the CDR3 is 16 residues. The repertoire was sequenced with immunoSEQ multiplex PCR; TCRdb's copy has only in-frame clones and lacks some. The sample consists of 350,000 to 450,000 clones, around 87% of them appearing once. These data belong to a study of blood T cell repertoires in COVID-19. Study-level information: Either two negative PCRs, clearance, or symptom resolution qualified Cohort 3 donors as recovered. Sample material is recorded as cDNA or gDNA derived from T cells, B-cell-depleted T cells, or PBMCs.

Enrollees, about 18 to 89 years old, lived in 24 US areas. Categorization into cohorts depended on clinical history that participants reported. V usage is TRBV28 and J usage is TRBJ2-2, with 9 nucleotides matching TRBD2. The sequenced sample was PBMCs or T cells enriched from blood (not recorded which). The source of this sequence is a middle-aged man in a cohort exposed to, infected with or recovered from COVID-19 (not recorded which). CDR3 region: CASNDSGRSGTGELFF. CDR3 nucleotides: TGTGCCAGCAATGATAGCGGGAGATCGGGAACCGGGGAGCTGTTTTTT. Complete variable domain (other parts from reference TRBV28 and TRBJ2-2): DVKVTQSSRYLVKRTGEKVFLECVQDMDHENMFWYRQDPGLGLRLIYFSYDVKMKEKGDIPEGYSVSREKKERFSLILESASTNQTSMYLCASNDSGRSGTGELFFGEGSRLTVL.